The rows below give T cell receptor beta chains drawn from one sample of a study of kidney transplant recipient with SARS-CoV-2 infection. TCRdb fed the reads into MiXCR, producing one record per CDR3 protein. Among some 220,000 distinct CDR3 sequences listed, about 30% were seen once. The starting material was a blood sample, obtained at baseline and on day 111 from a kidney transplant recipient. The receptors stem from a young adult male patient who had COVID-19 and was a kidney transplant recipient. The graft donor may have contributed some T cells. The CDR3 runs from the conserved cysteine through the conserved F or W. A D gene is named only where the DNA matches it firmly. Where a row states a size, it is once, few, many or the class of an expanded clone; other rows omit it.

TRBV29-1,TRBJ1-1,many,-,CSVVIAVGTEAFF,TGCAGCGTTGTTATAGCAGTCGGCACTGAAGCTTTCTTT
TRBV7-2,TRBJ2-2,many,-,CASSLARHGELFF,TGTGCCAGCAGCTTGGCCCGCCACGGGGAGCTGTTTTTT
TRBV12-2,TRBJ1-2,many,-,CASRSPLTPRKTYGYTF,TGTGCAAGTCGCTCTCCCCTGACTCCACGAAAGACCTATGGCTACACCTTC
TRBV7-9,TRBJ2-2,many,-,CASSLDTGELFF,TGTGCCAGCAGCTTAGACACCGGGGAGCTGTTTTTT
TRBV7-9,TRBJ2-5,few,TRBD2,CASSPDSGIETQYF,TGTGCCAGCAGTCCGGATAGCGGGATAGAGACCCAGTACTTC
TRBV19,TRBJ2-6,many,-,CASSIGAGANVLTF,TGTGCCAGTAGTATAGGGGCTGGGGCCAACGTCCTGACTTTC
TRBV6-5,TRBJ2-1,many,-,CASSYRPFGEQFF,TGTGCCAGCAGTTACCGACCCTTTGGTGAGCAGTTCTTC
TRBV2,TRBJ1-2,many,-,CASSEGTPANYGYTF,TGTGCCAGCAGTGAGGGGACACCTGCTAACTATGGCTACACCTTC
TRBV19,TRBJ2-1,few,-,CASSIEKGLALFEQFF,TGTGCCAGTAGTATTGAAAAAGGGCTAGCTTTATTTGAGCAGTTCTTC
TRBV7-2,TRBJ2-6,once,TRBD2,CASCGEGHSPFSGANVLTF,TGTGCCAGCTGTGGGGAGGGCCACTCCCCTTTCTCTGGGGCCAACGTCCTGACTTTC
TRBV10-2,TRBJ1-2,-,-,CASSIDITSRKTYGYAF,TGCGCTAGCAGTATAGACATCACTTCTAGAAAGACCTATGGCTACGCCTTC
TRBV6-4,TRBJ1-2,many,-,CASSKVGSHGKTYGYTF,TGTGCCAGCAGTAAGGTCGGCTCACACGGAAAGACCTATGGCTACACCTTC
TRBV7-2,TRBJ1-2,many,-,CASSLTARDGKTYGYTF,TGTGCCAGCAGCCTTACAGCCAGAGACGGAAAGACCTATGGCTACACCTTC
TRBV3-1,TRBJ1-1,many,-,CASSEYGPISIRTEAFF,TGTGCCAGCAGCGAATATGGTCCCATTTCAATTCGCACTGAAGCTTTCTTT
TRBV12-3/TRBV12-4,TRBJ2-7,many,-,CASSLAARSYEQYF,TGTGCCAGCAGTTTAGCGGCACGGTCCTACGAGCAGTACTTC
TRBV3-1,TRBJ1-2,few,-,CASSWSHTLRKTYGYTF,TGTGCCAGCAGCTGGTCGCACACCCTTCGAAAGACCTATGGCTACACCTTC
TRBV27,TRBJ2-1,many,TRBD2,CASRRLAGNEQFF,TGTGCCAGCAGGAGACTAGCTGGCAATGAGCAGTTCTTC
TRBV12-3/TRBV12-4,TRBJ2-3,many,TRBD2,CASRGLAGAITDTQYF,TGTGCCAGCAGGGGACTAGCGGGGGCAATCACAGATACGCAGTATTTT
TRBV6-2/TRBV6-3,TRBJ1-1,many,-,CASSYSQIEAFF,TGTGCCAGCAGTTACTCCCAGATTGAAGCTTTCTTT
TRBV9,TRBJ2-2,many,TRBD2,CASSVGAGGNTGELFF,TGTGCCAGCAGCGTCGGAGCGGGAGGGAACACCGGGGAGCTGTTTTTT
TRBV11-3,TRBJ1-2,many,-,CASSRAYDLGKTYGYTF,TGTGCCAGCAGCCGCGCCTACGATCTCGGAAAGACCTATGGCTACACCTTC
TRBV28,TRBJ1-4,many,TRBD1,CASSIWTGTNEKLFF,TGTGCCAGCAGTATCTGGACAGGGACTAATGAAAAACTGTTTTTT
TRBV12-3/TRBV12-4,TRBJ1-1,many,-,CASSLIQNTEAFF,TGTGCCAGCAGTTTAATTCAGAACACTGAAGCTTTCTTT
TRBV7-6,TRBJ1-2,many,-,CASSRSCESRKTYGYTF,TGTGCCAGCAGCCGATCCTGTGAATCTCGAAAGACCTATGGCTACACCTTC
TRBV4-2,TRBJ1-2,-,-,CASGQVSGNYGYTF,TGTGCCAGCGGCCAAGTCTCGGGGAATTATGGCTACACCTTC
TRBV7-6,TRBJ2-5,few,TRBD2,CASSSGLAAVETQYF,TGTGCTAGCAGCTCGGGACTAGCAGCGGTGGAGACCCAGTACTTC
TRBV6-2/TRBV6-3,TRBJ1-4,many,-,CASSPGDLNEKLFF,TGTGCCAGCAGCCCCGGCGACCTCAATGAAAAACTGTTTTTT
TRBV10-3,TRBJ1-6,-,TRBD1,CAIRDGQGDSPLHF,TGTGCCATCAGGGACGGACAGGGTGATTCACCCCTCCACTTT
TRBV7-8,TRBJ2-3,-,-,CASSPQTAYSDTQYF,TGTGCCAGCAGCCCCCAGACAGCCTACTCAGATACGCAGTATTTT
TRBV11-3,TRBJ2-1,many,TRBD2,CASSLAGAGGAGSNEQFF,TGTGCCAGCAGCTTAGCAGGGGCGGGGGGCGCAGGAAGCAATGAGCAGTTCTTC
TRBV5-6,TRBJ1-1,many,-,CASSLVTANTEAFF,TGTGCCAGCAGCTTGGTAACAGCGAACACTGAAGCTTTCTTT
TRBV5-1,TRBJ1-2,many,-,CASSYKSVRKTYGYTF,TGCGCCAGCTCTTACAAATCGGTTCGAAAGACCTATGGCTACACCTTC
TRBV2,TRBJ2-7,many,-,CASRDITKKYEQYF,TGTGCCAGCAGAGACATCACAAAGAAATACGAGCAGTACTTC
TRBV7-8,TRBJ1-2,many,-,CASSCLMFTRKTYGYTF,TGTGCCAGCAGCTGTCTTATGTTTACCCGAAAGACCTATGGCTACACCTTC
TRBV11-2,TRBJ2-1,many,-,CASISIVSSYNEQFF,TGTGCCAGCATCTCTATTGTGAGCTCCTACAATGAGCAGTTCTTC
TRBV11-2,TRBJ1-1,many,-,CASSLAVLNTEAFF,TGTGCCAGCAGCTTAGCAGTCCTGAACACTGAAGCTTTCTTT
TRBV12-3/TRBV12-4,TRBJ2-2,few,-,CASSLGLNTGDLFF,TGTGCCAGCAGTTTGGGACTTAACACCGGGGATCTGTTTTTT
TRBV20-1,TRBJ2-1,-,TRBD2,CSASAGTSGYNEQFF,TGCAGTGCTAGCGCCGGGACTAGCGGATACAATGAGCAGTTCTTC
TRBV4-2,TRBJ1-1,-,-,CASSPPTGNTEAFF,TGTGCCAGCAGCCCTCCGACAGGCAACACTGAAGCTTTCTTT
TRBV27,TRBJ2-2,many,TRBD2,CASSPRERGRSTGELFF,TGTGCCAGCAGTCCCCGTGAGCGCGGGAGGTCTACCGGGGAGCTGTTTTTT
TRBV6-5,TRBJ1-2,many,-,CASSDLGYNNYGYTF,TGTGCCAGCAGTGACTTGGGTTACAACAACTATGGCTACACCTTC
TRBV23-1,TRBJ1-2,many,-,CASSVDALRRKTYGYTF,TGCGCCAGCAGTGTAGACGCGCTACGCAGAAAGACCTATGGCTACACCTTC
TRBV3-1,TRBJ1-2,-,-,CAGSGWVTLRKTYGYTF,TGTGCCGGCAGCGGATGGGTCACCCTTCGAAAGACCTATGGCTACACCTTC
TRBV7-2,TRBJ1-6,many,-,CASSLERTAYNSPLHF,TGTGCCAGCAGCTTAGAGCGGACGGCCTATAATTCACCCCTCCACTTT
TRBV5-6,TRBJ1-2,many,-,CASLIYNSRKTYGYTF,TGTGCCAGCCTCATATACAATAGTCGAAAGACCTATGGCTACACCTTC